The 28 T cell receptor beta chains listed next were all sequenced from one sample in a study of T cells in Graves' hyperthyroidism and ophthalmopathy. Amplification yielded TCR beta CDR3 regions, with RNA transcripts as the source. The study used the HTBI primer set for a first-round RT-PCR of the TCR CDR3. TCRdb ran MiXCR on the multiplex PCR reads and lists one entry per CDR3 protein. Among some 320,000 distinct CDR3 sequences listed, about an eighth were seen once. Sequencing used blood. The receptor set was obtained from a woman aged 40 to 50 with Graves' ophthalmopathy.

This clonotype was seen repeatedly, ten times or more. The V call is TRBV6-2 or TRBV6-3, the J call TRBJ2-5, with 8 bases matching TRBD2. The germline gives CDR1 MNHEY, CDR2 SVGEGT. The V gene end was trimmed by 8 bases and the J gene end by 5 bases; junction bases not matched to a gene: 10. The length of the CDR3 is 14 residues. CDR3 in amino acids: CASLRTSRSETQYF. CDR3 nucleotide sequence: TGTGCCAGCCTCAGGACTAGCCGGTCGGAGACCCAGTACTTC.

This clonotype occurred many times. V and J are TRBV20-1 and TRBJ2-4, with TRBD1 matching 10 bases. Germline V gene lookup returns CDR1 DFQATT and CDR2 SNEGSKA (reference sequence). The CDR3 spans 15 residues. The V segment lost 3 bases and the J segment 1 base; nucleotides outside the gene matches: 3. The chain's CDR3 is CSARGTGAAKNIQYF. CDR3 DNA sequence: TGCAGTGCTAGGGGGACAGGGGCGGCCAAAAACATTCAGTACTTC.

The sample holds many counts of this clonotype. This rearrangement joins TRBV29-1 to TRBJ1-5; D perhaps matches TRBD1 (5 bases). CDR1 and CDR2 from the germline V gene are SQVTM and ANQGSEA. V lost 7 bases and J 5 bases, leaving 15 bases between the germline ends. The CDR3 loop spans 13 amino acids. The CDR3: CSAHPAGHQPQHF. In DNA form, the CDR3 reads TGCAGCGCCCACCCGGCAGGGCATCAGCCCCAGCATTTT.

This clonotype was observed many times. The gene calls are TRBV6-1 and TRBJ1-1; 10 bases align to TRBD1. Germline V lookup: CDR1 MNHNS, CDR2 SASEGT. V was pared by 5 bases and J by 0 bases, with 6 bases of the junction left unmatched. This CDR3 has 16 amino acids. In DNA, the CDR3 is TGTGCCAGCAGTTTAGGGACAGGGGTTGTGAACACTGAAGCTTTCTTT. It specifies CASSLGTGVVNTEAFF.

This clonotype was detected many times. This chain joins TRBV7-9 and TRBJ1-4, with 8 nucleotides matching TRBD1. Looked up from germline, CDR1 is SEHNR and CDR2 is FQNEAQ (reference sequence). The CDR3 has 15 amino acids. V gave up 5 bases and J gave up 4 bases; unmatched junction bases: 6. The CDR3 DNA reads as TGTGCCAGCAGCACCGCAGGGGGCGTTAATGAAAAACTGTTTTTT. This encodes CASSTAGGVNEKLFF.

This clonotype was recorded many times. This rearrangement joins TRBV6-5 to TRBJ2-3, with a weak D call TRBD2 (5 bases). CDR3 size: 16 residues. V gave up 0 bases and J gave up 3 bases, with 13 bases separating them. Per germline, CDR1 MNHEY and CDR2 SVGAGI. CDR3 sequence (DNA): TGTGCCAGCAGTTACTCCGGGGTGCGTGGAACAGATACGCAGTATTTT. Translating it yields CASSYSGVRGTDTQYF.

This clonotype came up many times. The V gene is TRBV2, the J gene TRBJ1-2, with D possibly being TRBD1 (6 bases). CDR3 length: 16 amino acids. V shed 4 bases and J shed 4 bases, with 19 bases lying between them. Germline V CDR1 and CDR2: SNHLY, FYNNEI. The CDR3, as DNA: TGTGCCAGCAGTGTCGCTCCCTCTACAGGGCCCTATGGCTACACCTTC. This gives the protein CASSVAPSTGPYGYTF.

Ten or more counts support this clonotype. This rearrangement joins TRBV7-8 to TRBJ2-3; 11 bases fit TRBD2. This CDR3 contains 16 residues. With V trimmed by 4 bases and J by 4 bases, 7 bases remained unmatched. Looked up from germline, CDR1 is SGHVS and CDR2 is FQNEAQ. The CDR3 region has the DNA TGTGCCAGCAGCTCAGCGACTAGCGGGGTTGCAGATACGCAGTATTTT. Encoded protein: CASSSATSGVADTQYF. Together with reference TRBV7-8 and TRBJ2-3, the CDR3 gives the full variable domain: GAGVSQSPRYKVAKRGQDVALRCDPISGHVSLFWYQQALGQGPEFLTYFQNEAQLDKSGLPSDRFFAERPEGSVSTLKIQRTQQEDSAVYLCASSSATSGVADTQYFGPGTRLTVL.

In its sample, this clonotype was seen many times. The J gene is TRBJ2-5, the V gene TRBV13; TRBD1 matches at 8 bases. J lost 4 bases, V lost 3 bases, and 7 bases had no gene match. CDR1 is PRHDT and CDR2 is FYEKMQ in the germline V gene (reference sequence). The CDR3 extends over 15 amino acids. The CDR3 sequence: CASSFRAGGAETQYF. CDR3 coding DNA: TGTGCCAGCAGCTTTCGGGCAGGGGGCGCAGAGACCCAGTACTTC.

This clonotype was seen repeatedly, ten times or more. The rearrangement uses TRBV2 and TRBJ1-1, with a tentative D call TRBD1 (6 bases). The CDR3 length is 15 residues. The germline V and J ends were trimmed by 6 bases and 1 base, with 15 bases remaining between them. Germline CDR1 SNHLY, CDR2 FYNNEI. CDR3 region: CASSFLGGRNTEAFF. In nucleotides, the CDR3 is TGTGCCAGCAGCTTTTTAGGGGGGAGGAACACTGAAGCTTTCTTT.

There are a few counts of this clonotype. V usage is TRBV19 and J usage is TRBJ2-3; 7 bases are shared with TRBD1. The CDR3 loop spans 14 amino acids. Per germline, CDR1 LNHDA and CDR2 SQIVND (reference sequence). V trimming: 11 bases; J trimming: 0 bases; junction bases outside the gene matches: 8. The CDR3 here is CACQTGSSTDTQYF. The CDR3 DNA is TGTGCCTGCCAGACAGGGTCTAGCACAGATACGCAGTATTTT.

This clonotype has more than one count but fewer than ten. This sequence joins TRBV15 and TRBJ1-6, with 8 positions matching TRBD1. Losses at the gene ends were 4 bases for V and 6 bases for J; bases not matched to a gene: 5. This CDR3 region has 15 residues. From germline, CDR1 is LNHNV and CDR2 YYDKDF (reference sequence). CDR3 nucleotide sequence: TGTGCCACCAGCATAGACAGGGGCGGTAATTCACCCCTCCACTTT. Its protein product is CATSIDRGGNSPLHF. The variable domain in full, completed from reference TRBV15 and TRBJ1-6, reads DAMVIQNPRYQVTQFGKPVTLSCSQTLNHNVMYWYQQKSSQAPKLLFHYYDKDFNNEADTPDNFQSRRPNTSFCFLDIRSPGLGDTAMYLCATSIDRGGNSPLHFGNGTRLTVT.

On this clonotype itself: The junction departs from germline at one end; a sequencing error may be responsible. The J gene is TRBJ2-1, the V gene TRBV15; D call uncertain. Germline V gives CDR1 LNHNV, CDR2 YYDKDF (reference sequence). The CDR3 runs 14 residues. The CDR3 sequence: CTTSREVQSNEQFF. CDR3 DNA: TGTACCACCAGCAGAGAGGTACAGTCAAATGAGCAGTTCTTC.

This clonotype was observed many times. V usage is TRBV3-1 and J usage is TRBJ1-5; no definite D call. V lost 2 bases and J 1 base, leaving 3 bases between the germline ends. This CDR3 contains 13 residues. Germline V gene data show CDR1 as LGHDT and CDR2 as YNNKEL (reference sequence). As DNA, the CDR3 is TGTGCCAGCAGCCAAATGAGCAATCAGCCCCAGCATTTT. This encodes CASSQMSNQPQHF.

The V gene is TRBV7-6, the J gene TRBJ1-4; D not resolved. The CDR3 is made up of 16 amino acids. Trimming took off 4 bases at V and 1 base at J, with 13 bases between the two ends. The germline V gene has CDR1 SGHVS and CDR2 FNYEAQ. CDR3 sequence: CASSSTAGLTNEKLFF. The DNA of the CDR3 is TGTGCCAGCAGCTCTACTGCGGGGTTAACTAATGAAAAACTGTTTTTT.

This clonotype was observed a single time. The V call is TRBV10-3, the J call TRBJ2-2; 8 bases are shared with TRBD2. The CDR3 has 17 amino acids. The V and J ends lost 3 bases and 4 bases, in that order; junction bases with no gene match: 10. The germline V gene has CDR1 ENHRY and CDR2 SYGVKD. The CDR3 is CAISDGGGRLSTGELFF. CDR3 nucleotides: TGTGCCATCAGTGACGGGGGGGGGCGCTTGTCCACCGGGGAGCTGTTTTTT.

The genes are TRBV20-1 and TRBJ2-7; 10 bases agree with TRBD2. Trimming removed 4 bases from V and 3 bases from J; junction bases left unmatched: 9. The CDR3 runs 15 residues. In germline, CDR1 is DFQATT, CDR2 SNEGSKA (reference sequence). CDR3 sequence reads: CSAKMGLAIFYEQYF. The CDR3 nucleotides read TGCAGTGCTAAGATGGGACTAGCGATCTTCTACGAGCAGTACTTC.

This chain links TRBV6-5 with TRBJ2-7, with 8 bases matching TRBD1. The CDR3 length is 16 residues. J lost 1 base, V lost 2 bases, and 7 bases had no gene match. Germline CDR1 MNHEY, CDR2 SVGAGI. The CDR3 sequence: CASSYATGVRSYEQYF. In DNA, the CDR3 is TGTGCCAGCAGTTACGCGACAGGGGTGAGATCCTACGAGCAGTACTTC.

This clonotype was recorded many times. The CDR3 region has the DNA TGCAGTGCTAGTGTCGGAAGCGGGATCCCTAGCACAGATACGCAGTATTTT. Amino acid sequence: CSASVGSGIPSTDTQYF. The V and J genes are TRBV20-1 and TRBJ2-3; 7 bases are a match to TRBD2. The ends lost 3 bases at V and 0 bases at J; junction bases unmatched: 12. The CDR3 length is 17 residues. Germline V gene lookup returns CDR1 DFQATT and CDR2 SNEGSKA (reference sequence).

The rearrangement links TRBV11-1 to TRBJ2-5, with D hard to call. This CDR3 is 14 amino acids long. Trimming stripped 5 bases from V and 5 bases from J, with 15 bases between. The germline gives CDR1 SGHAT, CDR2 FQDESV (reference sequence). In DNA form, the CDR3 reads TGTGCCAGCAGCCCACCGCTTTTTTTGGAGACCCAGTACTTC. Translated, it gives CASSPPLFLETQYF.

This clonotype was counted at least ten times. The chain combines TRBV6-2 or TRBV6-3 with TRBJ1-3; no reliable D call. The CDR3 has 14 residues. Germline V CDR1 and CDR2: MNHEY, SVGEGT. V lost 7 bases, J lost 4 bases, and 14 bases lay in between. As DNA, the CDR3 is TGTGCCAGCAAACCGGGCCGCTCGGGAAACACCATATATTTT. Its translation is CASKPGRSGNTIYF.

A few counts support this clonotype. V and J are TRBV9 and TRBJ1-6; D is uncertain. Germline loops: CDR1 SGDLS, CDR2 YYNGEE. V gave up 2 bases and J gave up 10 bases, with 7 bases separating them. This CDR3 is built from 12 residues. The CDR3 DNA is TGTGCCAGCAGCGTGGGGTTCTCACCCCTCCACTTT. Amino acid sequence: CASSVGFSPLHF.

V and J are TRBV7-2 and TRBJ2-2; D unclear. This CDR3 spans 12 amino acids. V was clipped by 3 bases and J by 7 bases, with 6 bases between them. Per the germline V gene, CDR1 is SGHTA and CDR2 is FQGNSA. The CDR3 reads CASSFLSGELFF. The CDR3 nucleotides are TGTGCCAGCAGCTTCCTTAGCGGGGAGCTGTTTTTT.

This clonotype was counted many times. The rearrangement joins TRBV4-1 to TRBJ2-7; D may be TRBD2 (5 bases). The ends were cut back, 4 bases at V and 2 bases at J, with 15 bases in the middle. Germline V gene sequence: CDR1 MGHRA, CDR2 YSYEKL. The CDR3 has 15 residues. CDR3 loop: CASSPKADGPYEQYF. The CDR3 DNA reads TGCGCCAGCAGCCCAAAAGCGGATGGGCCCTACGAGCAGTACTTC.

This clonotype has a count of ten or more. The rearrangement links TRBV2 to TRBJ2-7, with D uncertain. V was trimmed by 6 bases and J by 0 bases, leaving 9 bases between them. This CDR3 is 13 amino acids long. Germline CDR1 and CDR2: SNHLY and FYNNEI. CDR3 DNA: TGTGCCAGCAGAATGAACCCCTCCTACGAGCAGTACTTC. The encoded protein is CASRMNPSYEQYF.

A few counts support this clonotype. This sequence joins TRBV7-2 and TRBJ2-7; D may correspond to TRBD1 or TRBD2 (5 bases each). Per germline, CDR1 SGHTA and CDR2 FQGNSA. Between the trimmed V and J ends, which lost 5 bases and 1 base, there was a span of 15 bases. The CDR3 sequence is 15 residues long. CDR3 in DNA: TGTGCCAGCAGCCTCAGGGCGGGCGCATCCTACGAGCAGTACTTC. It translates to CASSLRAGASYEQYF.

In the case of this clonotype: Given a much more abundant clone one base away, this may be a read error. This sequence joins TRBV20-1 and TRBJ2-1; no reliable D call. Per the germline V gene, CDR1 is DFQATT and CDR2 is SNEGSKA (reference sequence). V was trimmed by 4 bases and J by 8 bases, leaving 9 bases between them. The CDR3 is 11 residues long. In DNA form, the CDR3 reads TGCAGTGCTACTGATGACGATGAGCAGTTCTTC. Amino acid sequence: CSATDDDEQFF.

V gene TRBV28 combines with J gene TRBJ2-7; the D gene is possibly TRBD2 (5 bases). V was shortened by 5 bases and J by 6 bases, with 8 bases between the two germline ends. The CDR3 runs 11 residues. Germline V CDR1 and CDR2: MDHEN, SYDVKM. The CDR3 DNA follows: TGTGCCAGCAGTGGACTGGGCGAGCAGTACTTC. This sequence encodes CASSGLGEQYF.